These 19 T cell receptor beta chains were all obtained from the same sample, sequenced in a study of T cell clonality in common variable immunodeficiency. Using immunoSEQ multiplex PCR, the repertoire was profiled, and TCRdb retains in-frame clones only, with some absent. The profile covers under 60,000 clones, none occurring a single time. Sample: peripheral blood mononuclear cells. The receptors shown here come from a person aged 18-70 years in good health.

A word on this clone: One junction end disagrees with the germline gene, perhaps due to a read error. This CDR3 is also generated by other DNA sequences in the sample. CDR3 loop: CASSTGGSGNTIYF. The sequenced CDR3 bases are TGCGCCAGCAGCACAGGGGGTTCTGGAAACACT. V is TRBV5-1 and J is TRBJ1-3, with 8 nucleotides matching TRBD1. Read coverage stops 3 residues before the CDR3 terminus; the germline J gene supplies the remainder. The length of the CDR3 is 14 residues. Germline loops: CDR1 SGHRS, CDR2 YFSETQ.

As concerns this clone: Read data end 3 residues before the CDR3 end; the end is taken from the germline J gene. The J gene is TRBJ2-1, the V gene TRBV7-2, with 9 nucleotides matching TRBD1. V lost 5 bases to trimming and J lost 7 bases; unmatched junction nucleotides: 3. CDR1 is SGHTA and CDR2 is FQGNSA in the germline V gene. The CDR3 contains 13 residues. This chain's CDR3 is CASSLGQGNEQFF. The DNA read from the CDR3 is TGTGCCAGCAGCCTAGGACAGGGGAATGAG.

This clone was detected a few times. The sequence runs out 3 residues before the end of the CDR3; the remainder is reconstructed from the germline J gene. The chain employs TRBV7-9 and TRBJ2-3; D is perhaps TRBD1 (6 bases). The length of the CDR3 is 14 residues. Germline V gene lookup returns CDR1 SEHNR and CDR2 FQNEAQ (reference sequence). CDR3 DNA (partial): TGTGCCAGCAGCTTCCAGGGGCCTAATCAGCCG. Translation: CASSFQGPNQP. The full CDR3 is CASSFQGPNQPQYF.

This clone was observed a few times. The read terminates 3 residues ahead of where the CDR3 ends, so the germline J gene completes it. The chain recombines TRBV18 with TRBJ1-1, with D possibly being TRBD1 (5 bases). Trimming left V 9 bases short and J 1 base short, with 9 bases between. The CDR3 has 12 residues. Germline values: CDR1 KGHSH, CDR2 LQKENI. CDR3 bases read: TGTGCCAGTTCCGACAGGAACACTGAA. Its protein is CASSDRNTE. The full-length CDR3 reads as CASSDRNTEAFF. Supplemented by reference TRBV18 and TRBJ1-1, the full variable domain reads NAGVMQNPRHLVRRRGQEARLRCSPMKGHSHVYWYRQLPEEGLKFMVYLQKENIIDESGMPKERFSAEFPKEGPSILRIQQVVRGDSAAYFCASSDRNTEAFFGQGTRLTVV.

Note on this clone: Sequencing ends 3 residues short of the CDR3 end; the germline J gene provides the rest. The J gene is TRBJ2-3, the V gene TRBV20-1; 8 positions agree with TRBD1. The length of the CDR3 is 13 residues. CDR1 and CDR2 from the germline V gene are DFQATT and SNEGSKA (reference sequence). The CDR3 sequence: CSASQGASQPQYF. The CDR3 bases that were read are TGCAGTGCTTCCCAGGGGGCAAGTCAGCCG.

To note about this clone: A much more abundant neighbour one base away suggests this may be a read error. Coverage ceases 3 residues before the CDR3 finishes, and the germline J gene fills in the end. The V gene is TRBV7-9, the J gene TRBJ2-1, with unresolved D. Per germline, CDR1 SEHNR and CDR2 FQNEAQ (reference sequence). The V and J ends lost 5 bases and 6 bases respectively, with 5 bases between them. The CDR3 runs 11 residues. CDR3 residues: CASSLANEQFF. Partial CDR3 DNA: TGTGCCAGCAGCCTGGCCAATGAG.

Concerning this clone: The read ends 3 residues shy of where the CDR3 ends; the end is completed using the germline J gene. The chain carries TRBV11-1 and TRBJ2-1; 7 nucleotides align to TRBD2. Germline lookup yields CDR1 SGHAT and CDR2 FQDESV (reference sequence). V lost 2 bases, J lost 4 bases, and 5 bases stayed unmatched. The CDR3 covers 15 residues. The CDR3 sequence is CASSLLADQYNEQFF. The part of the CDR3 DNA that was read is TGTGCCAGCAGCTTACTAGCGGATCAGTACAATGAG.

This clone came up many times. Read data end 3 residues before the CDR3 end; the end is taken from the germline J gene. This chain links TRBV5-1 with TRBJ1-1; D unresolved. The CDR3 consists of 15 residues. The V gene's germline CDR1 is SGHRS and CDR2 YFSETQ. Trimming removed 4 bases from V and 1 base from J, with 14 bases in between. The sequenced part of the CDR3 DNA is TGCGCCAGCAGCCCGCGGGAGGGTGGGAACACTGAA. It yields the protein CASSPREGGNTE. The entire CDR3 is CASSPREGGNTEAFF.

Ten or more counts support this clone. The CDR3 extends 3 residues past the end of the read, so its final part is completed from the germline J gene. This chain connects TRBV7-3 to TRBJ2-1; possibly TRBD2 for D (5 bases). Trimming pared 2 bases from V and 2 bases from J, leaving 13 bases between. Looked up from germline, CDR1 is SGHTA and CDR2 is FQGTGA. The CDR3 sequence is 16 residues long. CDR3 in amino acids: CASSLGSGGPYNEQFF. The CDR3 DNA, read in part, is TGTGCCAGCAGCTTAGGAAGCGGAGGTCCCTACAATGAG.

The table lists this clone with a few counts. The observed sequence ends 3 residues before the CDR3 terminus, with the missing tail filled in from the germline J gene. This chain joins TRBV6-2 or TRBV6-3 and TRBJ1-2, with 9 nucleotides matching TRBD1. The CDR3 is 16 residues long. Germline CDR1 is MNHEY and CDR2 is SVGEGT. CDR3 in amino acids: CASSHGQGRTKNIYTF. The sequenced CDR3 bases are TGTGCCAGCAGTCACGGACAGGGGAGGACCAAAAACATC.

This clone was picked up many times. The CDR3 bases that were read are TGCAGTGCTAGAGGGGACAGTATTATCTATGGC. This translates into CSARGDSIIYG. The full CDR3 protein is CSARGDSIIYGYTF. The rearrangement links TRBV20-1 to TRBJ1-2; 7 nucleotides agree with TRBD1. The CDR3 extends 3 residues past the end of the read, so its final part is completed from the germline J gene. Trimming removed 1 base from V and 4 bases from J; junction bases left unmatched: 6. Germline V lookup: CDR1 DFQATT, CDR2 SNEGSKA (reference sequence). This CDR3 region has 14 residues.

The CDR3 DNA, read in part, is TGTGCCAGCAGGCAGGGAATTAATGAAAAG. Residues: CASRQGINEK. The entire CDR3 reads CASRQGINEKLFF. This chain joins TRBV7-2 and TRBJ2-2; tentative D call: TRBD1 (5 bases). Sequencing ends 3 residues short of the CDR3 end; the germline J gene provides the rest. The CDR3 runs 13 residues. Germline CDR1 SGHTA, CDR2 FQGNSA.

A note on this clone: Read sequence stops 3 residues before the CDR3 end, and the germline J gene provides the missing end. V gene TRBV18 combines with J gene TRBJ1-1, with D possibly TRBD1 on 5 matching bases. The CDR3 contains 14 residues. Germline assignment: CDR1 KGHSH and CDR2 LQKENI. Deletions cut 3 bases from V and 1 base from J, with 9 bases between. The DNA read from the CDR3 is TGTGCCAGCTCACCCATGAGGGGGAACACTGAA. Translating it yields CASSPMRGNTE. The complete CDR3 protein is CASSPMRGNTEAFF.

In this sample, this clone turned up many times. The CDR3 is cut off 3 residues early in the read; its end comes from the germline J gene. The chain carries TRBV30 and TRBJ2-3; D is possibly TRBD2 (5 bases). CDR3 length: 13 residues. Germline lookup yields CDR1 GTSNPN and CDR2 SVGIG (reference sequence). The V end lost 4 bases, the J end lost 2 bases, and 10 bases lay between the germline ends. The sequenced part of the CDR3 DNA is TGTGCCTGGATCCGGGGTTCCACAGATACG. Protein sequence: CAWIRGSTDT. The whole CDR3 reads CAWIRGSTDTQYF.

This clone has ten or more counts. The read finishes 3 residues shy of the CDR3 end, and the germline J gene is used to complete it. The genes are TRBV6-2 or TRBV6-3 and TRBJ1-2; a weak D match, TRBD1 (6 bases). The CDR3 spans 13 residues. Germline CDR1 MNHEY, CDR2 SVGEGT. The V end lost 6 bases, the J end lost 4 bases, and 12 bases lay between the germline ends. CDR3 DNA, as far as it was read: TGTGCCAGCAGGAGCAGGGGTGCCTATGGC. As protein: CASRSRGAYG. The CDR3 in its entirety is CASRSRGAYGYTF.

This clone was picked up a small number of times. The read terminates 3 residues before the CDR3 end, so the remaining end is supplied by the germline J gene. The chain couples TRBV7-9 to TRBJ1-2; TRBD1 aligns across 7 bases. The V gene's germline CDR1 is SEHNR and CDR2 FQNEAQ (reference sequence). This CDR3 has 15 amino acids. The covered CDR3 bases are TGTGCCAGCAGCCCCCAGGGGGTGAGCACAGATACA. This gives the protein CASSPQGVSTDT. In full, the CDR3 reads CASSPQGVSTDTYTF.

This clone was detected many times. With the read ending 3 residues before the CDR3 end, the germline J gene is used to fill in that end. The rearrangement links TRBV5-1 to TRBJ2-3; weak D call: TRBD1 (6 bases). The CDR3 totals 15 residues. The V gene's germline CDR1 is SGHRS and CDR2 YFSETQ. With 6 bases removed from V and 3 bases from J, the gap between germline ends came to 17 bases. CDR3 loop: CASNPGQPGTDTQYF. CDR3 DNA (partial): TGCGCCAGCAACCCCGGACAGCCCGGGACAGATACG.

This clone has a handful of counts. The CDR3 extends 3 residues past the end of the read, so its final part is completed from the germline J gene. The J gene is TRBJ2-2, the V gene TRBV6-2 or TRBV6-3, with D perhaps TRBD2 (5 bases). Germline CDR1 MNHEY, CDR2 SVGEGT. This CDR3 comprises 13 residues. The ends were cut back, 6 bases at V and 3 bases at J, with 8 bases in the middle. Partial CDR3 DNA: TGTGCCAGCAGAACCGGGGACACCGGGGAG. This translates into CASRTGDTGE. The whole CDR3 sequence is CASRTGDTGELFF.

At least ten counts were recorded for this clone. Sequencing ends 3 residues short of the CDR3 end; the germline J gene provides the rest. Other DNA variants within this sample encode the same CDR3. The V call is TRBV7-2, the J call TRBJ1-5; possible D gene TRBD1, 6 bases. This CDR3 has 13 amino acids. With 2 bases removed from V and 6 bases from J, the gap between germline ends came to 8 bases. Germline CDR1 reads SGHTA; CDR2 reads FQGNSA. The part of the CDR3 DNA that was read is TGTGCCAGCAGCTTACCAGGGGCTCAGCCC. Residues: CASSLPGAQP. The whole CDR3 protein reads CASSLPGAQPQHF.